These T cell receptor beta chains were read from a single sample in a study of control samples from healthy donors and cancer patients. Only in-frame clones appear in the TCRdb table, and some are missing; sequencing was by immunoSEQ multiplex PCR. The data hold about 22,000 clones, with 75% to 85% observed a single time. Sequencing was performed on PBMCs. The receptors were sampled from a man in his fifties or sixties with head and neck cancer. Each CDR3 is given with its conserved first and last residue. The D gene is left open where the match is weak. For some rows the clone size is stated as once, few or many, or as a class when expanded; others skip it.

J gene	clone size	D gene	V gene	CDR3 protein	CDR3 DNA
TRBJ2-7	NA	NA	TRBV6-5	CASSSITGSSYEQYF	TGTGCCAGCAGTTCGATCACAGGGAGCTCCTACGAGCAGTACTTC
TRBJ2-1	once	NA	TRBV5-4	CASSFEGQRAHNEQFF	TGTGCCAGCAGCTTTGAGGGACAGCGGGCCCACAATGAGCAGTTCTTC
TRBJ2-3	NA	NA	TRBV11-2	CASSTNPGPLQYF	TGTGCCAGCAGCACGAATCCCGGGCCCCTGCAGTATTTT
TRBJ1-1	NA	NA	TRBV7-8	CASSLSGVNTEAFF	TGTGCCAGCAGCTTATCAGGCGTGAACACTGAAGCTTTCTTT
TRBJ2-7	few	NA	TRBV13	CASSSRSGPPEAYEQYF	TGTGCCAGCAGCTCGAGATCGGGGCCTCCTGAGGCCTACGAGCAGTACTTC
TRBJ2-7	NA	TRBD1	TRBV7-6	CASSLGGTGAGEQYF	TGTGCCAGCAGCTTAGGGGGGACAGGGGCGGGCGAGCAGTACTTC
TRBJ2-3	NA	TRBD1	TRBV7-2	CASSRGRGPGTDTQYF	TGTGCCAGCAGCCGGGGCAGGGGGCCGGGGACAGATACGCAGTATTTT
TRBJ1-2	few	TRBD1	TRBV11-2	CASSLRTGWNYGYTF	TGTGCCAGCAGCTTGAGGACAGGGTGGAACTATGGCTACACCTTC
TRBJ1-2	NA	NA	TRBV5-1	CASSEGHNFYGYTF	TGCGCCAGCAGCGAAGGACACAACTTCTATGGCTACACCTTC
TRBJ2-2	once	TRBD2	TRBV6-4	CASSPSGGPVGELFF	TGTGCCAGCAGCCCTTCGGGGGGGCCCGTCGGGGAGCTGTTTTTT
TRBJ2-3	NA	TRBD2	TRBV18	CASSSGTSGTTDTQYF	TGTGCCAGCTCATCAGGGACTAGCGGGACCACAGATACGCAGTATTTT
TRBJ1-1	NA	NA	TRBV6-4	CASSDPGNTEAFF	TGTGCCAGCAGTGACCCAGGGAACACTGAAGCTTTCTTT
TRBJ2-3	NA	TRBD2	TRBV9	CASSLGTSGGVADTQYF	TGTGCCAGCAGCTTAGGGACTAGCGGGGGGGTTGCAGATACGCAGTATTTT
TRBJ1-6	few	NA	TRBV28	CASSQPTKGTNSPLHF	TGTGCCAGCAGTCAGCCCACGAAGGGAACAAATTCACCCCTCCACTTT
TRBJ2-7	NA	TRBD2	TRBV27	CASSYSGSKAYEQYF	TGTGCCAGCAGTTATAGCGGGAGTAAGGCCTACGAGCAGTACTTC
TRBJ1-4	once	NA	TRBV2	CASSDRGEKLFF	TGTGCCAGCAGTGATAGGGGGGAAAAACTGTTTTTT
TRBJ2-1	NA	NA	TRBV6-5	CASSYLNEQFF	TGTGCCAGCAGTTATCTTAATGAGCAGTTCTTC
TRBJ2-7	NA	NA	TRBV10-3	CATSPEYEQYF	TGTGCCACCTCCCCTGAATACGAGCAGTACTTC
TRBJ2-5	NA	TRBD1	TRBV7-7	CASSVGQVETQYF	TGTGCTAGCAGCGTGGGACAGGTAGAGACCCAGTACTTC
TRBJ2-5	NA	TRBD2	TRBV18	CASSPGLAGSETQYF	TGTGCCAGCTCACCCGGACTAGCGGGGAGTGAGACCCAGTACTTC
TRBJ2-7	NA	NA	TRBV5-1	CASSLDGLAGREQYF	TGCGCCAGCAGCTTGGACGGACTCGCGGGGAGGGAGCAGTACTTC
TRBJ2-5	NA	TRBD1	TRBV5-5	CASSLSSGGRTQYF	TGTGCCAGCAGCCTATCCTCAGGGGGCAGGACCCAGTACTTC
TRBJ2-7	NA	NA	TRBV5-6	CASSLIGSYEQYF	TGTGCCAGCAGCTTGATTGGGTCCTACGAGCAGTACTTC
TRBJ2-3	once	NA	TRBV13	CASSPPRTGDTQYF	TGTGCCAGCAGCCCCCCCCGGACGGGGGATACGCAGTATTTT